The T cell receptor beta chain described here comes from a study of T cell repertoires in cytomegalovirus infection. Across the whole study: Based on public TCR beta signatures, there were indications of CMV infection and of a matching HLA type.

TCRdb recomputed calls from the reads with MiXCR, one row per CDR3 protein. The sample carries a few hundred thousand distinct CDR3 sequences, roughly 29% recorded once. Regarding the study as a whole: Identification of carriers of CMV plus the relevant HLA was performed using cumulative public TCR beta family frequency. HLA-C-restricted, CMV-specific TCR beta clonotypes were dominant ex vivo.

Looked up from germline, CDR1 is SGHVS and CDR2 is FQNEAQ. The CDR3 length is 13 residues. The V and J ends lost 6 bases and 4 bases respectively, with 12 bases between them. This clonotype has only a few counts. Its antigen is currently unknown. The source of this sequence is a human donor in good health (CMV status not recorded). Some clones in this sample may be carry-over from other donors' samples. The sample comprised PBMCs. V gene TRBV7-8 combines with J gene TRBJ1-1, with a weak D call TRBD1 (5 bases). CDR3 in DNA: TGTGCCAGCAGTCTACATAGGGGCACTGAAGCTTTCTTT. Encoded protein: CASSLHRGTEAFF.